The 24 T cell receptor beta chains below were found in one sample sequenced in a study of CD8 T cells in Susac syndrome. RNA in amounts of about 0.45 to 1 ug was reverse transcribed with random hexamers. TCRdb passed the immunoSEQ multiplex PCR reads through MiXCR, listing each CDR3 protein once. The sample holds 250,000 to 300,000 distinct CDR3 sequences; 89% are singletons and the top ten take approximately 0.18%. Input material: CD8+ T cells from PBMCs. The receptors were sampled from a human donor with multiple sclerosis.

This chain connects TRBV6-5 to TRBJ2-7; D is perhaps TRBD2 (6 bases). Per germline, CDR1 MNHEY and CDR2 SVGAGI. V lost 2 bases and J 0 bases, leaving 11 bases between the germline ends. CDR3 length: 15 residues. The CDR3 sequence is CASSYPGGSSYEQYF. CDR3 bases: TGTGCCAGCAGTTACCCCGGGGGTTCCTCCTACGAGCAGTACTTC.

The chain joins TRBV28 to TRBJ1-1; tentatively, D is TRBD1 (6 bases). Germline CDR1 reads MDHEN; CDR2 reads SYDVKM. CDR3 size: 14 residues. Trimming removed 3 bases from V and 4 bases from J, with 12 bases in between. CDR3 sequence: CASSLRGLATEAFF. The DNA of the CDR3 is TGTGCCAGCAGTTTGCGGGGGCTGGCCACTGAAGCTTTCTTT.

V gene TRBV20-1 combines with J gene TRBJ2-1; 11 bases map to TRBD2. CDR1 is DFQATT and CDR2 is SNEGSKA in the germline V gene (reference sequence). CDR3 length: 14 amino acids. Trimming removed 3 bases from V and 7 bases from J; junction bases left unmatched: 5. The CDR3 here is CSASLLAGANEQFF. The CDR3 DNA is TGCAGTGCTAGCCTACTAGCGGGAGCTAATGAGCAGTTCTTC.

This clonotype was seen once. V and J are TRBV20-1 and TRBJ2-1, with a weak D call TRBD2 (6 bases). Germline V gene sequence: CDR1 DFQATT, CDR2 SNEGSKA (reference sequence). This CDR3 spans 14 amino acids. V lost 5 bases, J lost 6 bases, and 17 bases lay in between. The CDR3 loop reads CSALRTIRLNEQFF. The CDR3 DNA reads as TGCAGTGCTCTTAGGACTATCCGTCTCAATGAGCAGTTCTTC.

The rearrangement joins TRBV15 to TRBJ2-5; 9 positions agree with TRBD1. The V and J ends lost 1 base and 1 base, in that order; junction bases with no gene match: 4. The CDR3 extends over 16 amino acids. Germline-derived CDR1 and CDR2 are LNHNV and YYDKDF (reference sequence). The CDR3 loop is CATSRGGDRVQETQYF. Written as DNA, the CDR3 is TGTGCCACCAGCAGAGGAGGGGACAGGGTCCAAGAGACCCAGTACTTC.

On this clonotype itself: A read error may produce the germline difference seen at one junction end. V and J are TRBV7-7 and TRBJ1-1; D remains ambiguous. Germline loops: CDR1 SSHAT, CDR2 FNYEAQ (reference sequence). This CDR3 is 13 amino acids long. The CDR3 sequence is CASSVSANTEAFF. The CDR3, as DNA: TGTGCTAGCAGCGTTTCGGCGAACACTGAAGCTTTCTTT.

V is TRBV28 and J is TRBJ1-1; 8 bases line up with TRBD1. This CDR3 region has 13 residues. CDR1 is MDHEN, CDR2 SYDVKM, per germline. V dropped 5 bases and J dropped 4; count of bases not matched to a gene: 3. CDR3 loop: CASSRTGSTEAFF. CDR3 sequence (DNA): TGTGCCAGCAGTAGGACAGGGAGCACTGAAGCTTTCTTT.

The J gene is TRBJ2-5, the V gene TRBV19; 9 nucleotides line up with TRBD2. Germline V gene data show CDR1 as LNHDA and CDR2 as SQIVND (reference sequence). The CDR3 has 16 residues. V was clipped by 10 bases and J by 4 bases; unmatched bases: 16. The CDR3 protein is CATSHGAGGPGETQYF. The CDR3, as DNA: TGTGCCACCTCACATGGGGCGGGAGGGCCAGGAGAGACCCAGTACTTC.

The chain carries TRBV7-8 and TRBJ2-1; TRBD1 matches at 7 bases. V gave up 6 bases and J gave up 5 bases; unmatched junction bases: 7. The CDR3 totals 14 residues. The germline V gene has CDR1 SGHVS and CDR2 FQNEAQ. CDR3 DNA sequence: TGTGCCAGCAGATTAATGACAGGGAACAATGAGCAGTTCTTC. Protein: CASRLMTGNNEQFF.

This chain joins TRBV3-1 and TRBJ1-2; 10 positions agree with TRBD1. Germline CDR1 is LGHDT and CDR2 is YNNKEL (reference sequence). J was trimmed by 2 bases and V by 0 bases; bases with no gene match: 12. The CDR3 covers 19 residues. The CDR3, as DNA: TGTGCCAGCAGCCAAGAAATTATTGCAACGACAGGGGGCAACTATGGCTACACCTTC. Its translation is CASSQEIIATTGGNYGYTF.

This clonotype was seen only once. Mismatch with germline at one junction end may stem from a read error. This chain joins TRBV2 and TRBJ2-1; 9 bases align to TRBD2. The CDR3 has 17 amino acids. The V gene's germline CDR1 is SNHLY and CDR2 FYNNEI. The CDR3 sequence is CGSINAGGPTTYNEQFF. In DNA form, the CDR3 reads TGTGGCAGCATAAATGCGGGAGGGCCTACCACCTACAATGAGCAGTTCTTC.

The gene calls are TRBV6-6 and TRBJ1-1; no reliable D call. The CDR3 has 12 amino acids. V was trimmed by 0 bases and J by 8 bases, leaving 7 bases between them. CDR1 is MNHNY and CDR2 is SVGAGI in the germline V gene (reference sequence). CDR3 in amino acids: CASSYSLAEAFF. In DNA, the CDR3 is TGTGCCAGCAGTTACTCTTTGGCGGAAGCTTTCTTT.

This clonotype was counted a few times. The chain couples TRBV20-1 to TRBJ2-1; 10 nucleotides align to TRBD2. V shed 4 bases, J shed 3 bases, and the junction held 6 bases outside the gene matches. The germline gives CDR1 DFQATT, CDR2 SNEGSKA (reference sequence). The CDR3 loop spans 15 amino acids. The CDR3 reads CSAKRTSGDYNEQFF. CDR3 sequence (DNA): TGCAGTGCTAAACGGACTAGCGGAGACTACAATGAGCAGTTCTTC.

The chain recombines TRBV6-2 or TRBV6-3 with TRBJ1-1; 7 bases are shared with TRBD1. Germline loops: CDR1 MNHEY, CDR2 SVGEGT. The V segment lost 6 bases and the J segment 5 bases; nucleotides outside the gene matches: 12. The CDR3 loop spans 15 amino acids. CDR3 sequence (DNA): TGTGCCAGCAGCTTTGACAGGGACCTCGGAACTGAAGCTTTCTTT. This sequence encodes CASSFDRDLGTEAFF.

The chain has TRBV9 and TRBJ2-1; 7 bases map to TRBD2. V shed 4 bases and J 6 bases; nucleotides not matched to a gene: 10. The CDR3 sequence is 15 residues long. Germline CDR1 and CDR2: SGDLS and YYNGEE. Written as DNA, the CDR3 is TGTGCCAGCAGCCCCGTGGGGGGGAGGGGCAATGAGCAGTTCTTC. This gives the protein CASSPVGGRGNEQFF.

The chain uses TRBV28 and TRBJ2-7; D unclear. CDR3 length: 12 amino acids. Germline V gene lookup returns CDR1 MDHEN and CDR2 SYDVKM. V lost 2 bases to trimming and J lost 7 bases, with 9 bases between them. The CDR3 is CASSLPGLEQYF. As DNA, the CDR3 is TGTGCCAGCAGTTTACCTGGCCTTGAGCAGTACTTC.

CDR3 sequence: CASSSPLTVVYEQYF. The CDR3 nucleotides read TGTGCCAGCAGCTCCCCCCTAACAGTGGTCTACGAGCAGTACTTC. The chain uses TRBV7-2 and TRBJ2-7; D gene unclear. CDR1 is SGHTA and CDR2 is FQGNSA in the germline V gene. The CDR3 loop spans 15 amino acids. V shed 4 bases and J shed 3 bases, with 16 bases lying between them.

The chain is built from TRBV27 and TRBJ2-2, with TRBD2 identical over 14 bases. V gave up 5 bases and J gave up 6 bases; unmatched junction bases: 5. This CDR3 is 16 amino acids long. Germline V gives CDR1 MNHEY, CDR2 SMNVEV (reference sequence). DNA of the CDR3: TGTGCCAGCAGTCTGGGACTAGCGGGAGTGGCCGGGGAGCTGTTTTTT. Translating gives CASSLGLAGVAGELFF.

The chain carries TRBV7-2 and TRBJ1-1; D may be TRBD1 (5 bases). Between the trimmed V and J ends, which lost 5 bases and 10 bases, there was a span of 17 bases. Germline-derived CDR1 and CDR2 are SGHTA and FQGNSA. CDR3 length: 13 amino acids. The CDR3: CASSPWPIGGAFF. The CDR3 DNA reads TGTGCCAGCAGCCCCTGGCCGATTGGGGGAGCTTTCTTT.

The CDR3 bases are TGTGCCAGTACACGGACAGGGAGTTCGTCAGATACGCAGTATTTT. Amino acids: CASTRTGSSSDTQYF. V is TRBV19 and J is TRBJ2-3, with 8 nucleotides matching TRBD1. V dropped 7 bases and J dropped 4; count of bases not matched to a gene: 10. The CDR3 extends over 15 amino acids. Germline CDR1 and CDR2: LNHDA and SQIVND (reference sequence).

A note on this clonotype: The junction shows a germline mismatch at one end, possibly a read error. The chain employs TRBV7-3 and TRBJ2-1; the match to TRBD1 covers 8 bases. Germline CDR1 reads SGHTA; CDR2 reads FQGTGA. CDR3 length equals 16 residues. The DNA for the CDR3 is TGTGCCAGCAGCCTAACGACAGGGGATCTCGACAATGAGCAGTTCTTC. It specifies CASSLTTGDLDNEQFF.

This chain connects TRBV7-2 to TRBJ2-1; D not certain. Germline CDR1 is SGHTA and CDR2 is FQGNSA. The CDR3 contains 13 residues. Trimming shortened V by 5 bases and J by 9 bases, and 14 bases separated the two germline ends. The CDR3 DNA reads TGTGCCAGCAGCCCCTTATCGTCACGTGAGCAGTTCTTC. This codes for CASSPLSSREQFF.

The chain is built from TRBV4-1 and TRBJ1-5; D is possibly TRBD1 (5 bases). The CDR3 length is 13 residues. Trimming took 0 bases from V and 7 from J, leaving 7 bases between them. Germline CDR1 is MGHRA and CDR2 is YSYEKL. Written as DNA, the CDR3 is TGCGCCAGCAGCCAAGAAGGGGCGCAGCCCCAGCATTTT. Translating it yields CASSQEGAQPQHF.

This sequence joins TRBV7-9 and TRBJ2-5, with 8 bases aligning to TRBD1. CDR1 SEHNR and CDR2 FQNEAQ come from the germline V gene (reference sequence). The CDR3 spans 17 residues. V shed 4 bases and J 5 bases; nucleotides not matched to a gene: 15. This chain's CDR3 is CASSSVHGTGLPETQYF. The DNA for the CDR3 is TGTGCCAGCAGCTCGGTACACGGGACAGGCTTACCGGAGACCCAGTACTTC.